A single sample gave rise to the 25 T cell receptor beta chains below, sequenced in a study of technical replicates of blood from several donors. The protocol was immunoSEQ multiplex PCR, while the TCRdb copy is restricted to in-frame clones and leaves out a portion. The sample has tens of thousands of clones, 94% seen once. Sequencing input: T cells isolated from PBMCs. The receptors originated from a human donor in good health.

The chain joins TRBV6-6 to TRBJ2-1; 7 bases are shared with TRBD2. The V gene end was trimmed by 3 bases and the J gene end by 1 base; junction bases not matched to a gene: 3. This CDR3 region has 15 residues. Per germline, CDR1 MNHNY and CDR2 SVGAGI (reference sequence). The CDR3 protein is CASSYGLESYNEQFF. The DNA of the CDR3 is TGTGCCAGCAGTTATGGACTAGAATCCTACAATGAGCAGTTCTTC.

The gene calls are TRBV29-1 and TRBJ2-1; tentative D call: TRBD2 (6 bases). The V end lost 5 bases, the J end lost 4 bases, and 21 bases lay between the germline ends. Germline CDR1 is SQVTM and CDR2 is ANQGSEA. This CDR3 has 16 residues. The CDR3 protein is CSVSGGGWRQYNEQFF. The CDR3 nucleotides read TGCAGCGTTTCCGGTGGGGGGTGGCGGCAATACAATGAGCAGTTCTTC.

The chain links TRBV7-9 to TRBJ2-3; the match to TRBD1 covers 12 bases. The germline V gene encodes CDR1 SEHNR and CDR2 FQNEAQ (reference sequence). V lost 4 bases to trimming and J lost 3 bases; unmatched junction nucleotides: 8. This CDR3 is 17 amino acids long. CDR3 bases: TGTGCCAGCAGCTCCAGCGGGACAGGGGGCGTGACAGATACGCAGTATTTT. Protein sequence: CASSSSGTGGVTDTQYF.

The chain joins TRBV9 to TRBJ2-7; D may be TRBD1 (6 bases). Trimming cost V 7 bases and J 6 bases, with 20 bases left between them. CDR1 is SGDLS and CDR2 is YYNGEE in the germline V gene. The CDR3 spans 14 residues. Here the CDR3 DNA reads TGTGCCAGCGGACCCCTCCCCAGGGGCGGCGAGCAGTACTTC. Its protein product is CASGPLPRGGEQYF.

The chain employs TRBV7-9 and TRBJ1-4; TRBD1 matches at 9 bases. Germline CDR1 reads SEHNR; CDR2 reads FQNEAQ (reference sequence). The J segment lost 7 bases and the V segment lost 4 bases, leaving 10 bases of the junction unmatched. This CDR3 is built from 16 residues. The DNA for the CDR3 is TGTGCCAGCAGCTGGACAGGGGTGACATCTGGTGAAAAACTGTTTTTT. Protein sequence: CASSWTGVTSGEKLFF.

The V call is TRBV2, the J call TRBJ1-1; 7 bases map to TRBD1. This CDR3 comprises 14 residues. Per the germline V gene, CDR1 is SNHLY and CDR2 is FYNNEI. V lost 5 bases to trimming and J lost 1 base; unmatched junction nucleotides: 4. CDR3 sequence reads: CASSHRDRNTEAFF. For the CDR3, the DNA is TGTGCCAGCAGTCATAGGGACAGGAACACTGAAGCTTTCTTT.

The CDR3 bases are TGTGCCAGCGATCAAAAAAACCAGGGGAGAGATGAAAAACTGTTTTTT. It encodes CASDQKNQGRDEKLFF. V and J are TRBV19 and TRBJ1-4, with a possible D match to TRBD1 (6 bases). The CDR3 contains 16 residues. Germline assignment: CDR1 LNHDA and CDR2 SQIVND (reference sequence). Trimming left V 9 bases short and J 6 bases short, with 23 bases between.

The chain uses TRBV27 and TRBJ1-5; 7 bases align to TRBD1. The junction had 14 bases not matched to a gene; V was cut back by 5 bases and J by 7 bases. Germline CDR1 is MNHEY and CDR2 is SMNVEV (reference sequence). The CDR3 runs to 16 residues. The CDR3 loop is CASSPTRGALGQPQHF. CDR3 bases: TGTGCCAGCAGTCCCACCAGGGGGGCCCTGGGCCAGCCCCAGCATTTT.

The genes are TRBV18 and TRBJ2-3; D might be TRBD1 (5 bases). Germline V gives CDR1 KGHSH, CDR2 LQKENI. This CDR3 region has 16 residues. Trimming cost V 3 bases and J 3 bases, with 16 bases left between them. CDR3 amino acids: CASSPQTGAKTDTQYF. CDR3 nucleotide sequence: TGTGCCAGCTCACCCCAAACAGGTGCGAAAACAGATACGCAGTATTTT.

The chain carries TRBV30 and TRBJ1-2, with 8 bases matching TRBD1. The germline V gene has CDR1 GTSNPN and CDR2 SVGIG (reference sequence). CDR3 size: 15 residues. With 0 bases clipped from V and 3 bases from J, the junction kept 6 bases outside the gene matches. The CDR3, as DNA: TGTGCCTGGAGTGTACCGGACAGGGAGTACTATGGCTACACCTTC. This gives the protein CAWSVPDREYYGYTF.

The rearrangement uses TRBV6-1 and TRBJ1-2; D remains unclear. V lost 11 bases and J 4 bases, leaving 11 bases between the germline ends. Germline-derived CDR1 and CDR2 are MNHNS and SASEGT. The CDR3 covers 11 residues. The CDR3 loop reads CAAQVGYGYTF. The CDR3 DNA reads as TGTGCCGCTCAGGTCGGCTATGGCTACACCTTC.

This chain uses TRBV6-5 with TRBJ2-1; D gene ambiguous. The CDR3 is 13 residues long. The V end was cut by 0 bases, the J end by 4 bases, with 4 bases between. CDR1 and CDR2 (germline): MNHEY, SVGAGI. The DNA of the CDR3 is TGTGCCAGCAGTTACTCTCTTTACAATGAGCAGTTCTTC. Translation: CASSYSLYNEQFF.

The CDR3 protein is CASSMSWEGVGEQYF. CDR3 bases: TGTGCCAGTAGTATGTCTTGGGAGGGGGTTGGCGAGCAGTACTTC. V gene TRBV19 combines with J gene TRBJ2-7; a weak D match, TRBD2 (7 bases). Looked up from germline, CDR1 is LNHDA and CDR2 is SQIVND (reference sequence). The CDR3 covers 15 residues. Between the trimmed V and J ends, which lost 3 bases and 6 bases, there was a span of 18 bases.

The gene calls are TRBV18 and TRBJ2-7, with 7 bases that match TRBD2. From germline, CDR1 is KGHSH and CDR2 LQKENI. The CDR3 covers 17 residues. V lost 3 bases to trimming and J lost 3 bases; unmatched junction nucleotides: 14. CDR3 sequence reads: CASSPGILSGGLYEQYF. The DNA for the CDR3 is TGTGCCAGCTCACCCGGCATTTTGTCGGGAGGCCTCTACGAGCAGTACTTC. The whole variable domain, filled in from reference TRBV18 and TRBJ2-7, reads NAGVMQNPRHLVRRRGQEARLRCSPMKGHSHVYWYRQLPEEGLKFMVYLQKENIIDESGMPKERFSAEFPKEGPSILRIQQVVRGDSAAYFCASSPGILSGGLYEQYFGPGTRLTVT.

The chain recombines TRBV4-1 with TRBJ2-7, with 10 bases identical to TRBD1. CDR3 length: 13 residues. V lost 8 bases, J lost 0 bases, and 1 base stayed unmatched. Germline V gene sequence: CDR1 MGHRA, CDR2 YSYEKL. The CDR3 region has the DNA TGCGCCAGCCGACAGGGGGCCTCCTACGAGCAGTACTTC. It is translated as CASRQGASYEQYF.

The rearrangement uses TRBV18 and TRBJ1-3; D remains ambiguous. This CDR3 is built from 16 residues. CDR1 and CDR2 (germline): KGHSH, LQKENI. V was trimmed by 3 bases and J by 0 bases, leaving 12 bases between them. The DNA for the CDR3 is TGTGCCAGCTCACCTACACGGGAGACCTCTGGAAACACCATATATTTT. It translates to CASSPTRETSGNTIYF.

The chain uses TRBV6-6 and TRBJ2-7; TRBD2 agrees at 8 bases. CDR3 length equals 15 residues. Germline CDR1 and CDR2: MNHNY and SVGAGI (reference sequence). The ends lost 6 bases at V and 2 bases at J; junction bases unmatched: 9. This CDR3 is CASSPSGRGTYEQYF. The CDR3 DNA reads TGTGCCAGCAGCCCGAGCGGGAGAGGTACCTACGAGCAGTACTTC.

The chain links TRBV6-4 to TRBJ1-2, with D possibly matching TRBD1 (5 bases). This CDR3 region has 14 residues. The V end lost 6 bases, the J end lost 5 bases, and 16 bases lay between the germline ends. Germline lookup yields CDR1 MRHNA and CDR2 SNTAGT. The CDR3 DNA reads as TGTGCCAGCAGAAAGGACATGGGCATTTATGGCTACACCTTC. Translated, it gives CASRKDMGIYGYTF.

Worth noting for this clone: Relative to the germline gene, one junction end is altered; a read error may explain this. The chain employs TRBV30 and TRBJ1-2; 10 positions agree with TRBD1. The CDR3 has 13 amino acids. Germline V lookup: CDR1 GTSNPN, CDR2 SVGIG (reference sequence). The CDR3 coding sequence is TGTGCCCCAGACAGGGGGCGTAACAATGGCTACACCTTC. Protein sequence: CAPDRGRNNGYTF.

The J gene is TRBJ2-5, the V gene TRBV5-1; 9 nucleotides line up with TRBD1. Germline assignment: CDR1 SGHRS and CDR2 YFSETQ. The CDR3 runs to 15 residues. V was clipped by 4 bases and J by 2 bases; unmatched bases: 6. CDR3: CASSLTGTGQETQYF. The CDR3 DNA follows: TGCGCCAGCAGCCTAACCGGGACAGGGCAAGAGACCCAGTACTTC.

The chain employs TRBV7-9 and TRBJ2-1; D not certain. This CDR3 has 15 amino acids. V was clipped by 5 bases and J by 8 bases, with 19 bases between them. Germline V CDR1 and CDR2: SEHNR, FQNEAQ (reference sequence). The CDR3 DNA reads TGTGCCAGCAGCCCATTCGCCACGACTGACTATGAGCAGTTCTTC. Its protein is CASSPFATTDYEQFF. The whole variable domain, remainder taken from reference TRBV7-9 and TRBJ2-1, is DTGVSQNPRHKITKRGQNVTFRCDPISEHNRLYWYRQTLGQGPEFLTYFQNEAQLEKSRLLSDRFSAERPKGSFSTLEIQRTEQGDSAMYLCASSPFATTDYEQFFGPGTRLTVL.

The chain carries TRBV19 and TRBJ1-5; no reliable D call. Germline lookup yields CDR1 LNHDA and CDR2 SQIVND (reference sequence). The CDR3 is made up of 13 amino acids. Trimming took 7 bases from V and 3 from J, leaving 10 bases between them. CDR3 in amino acids: CASTGLNNQPQHF. CDR3 coding DNA: TGTGCCAGTACTGGCCTGAACAATCAGCCCCAGCATTTT.

This rearrangement joins TRBV19 to TRBJ1-5, with D uncertain. The germline V and J ends were trimmed by 10 bases and 3 bases, with 10 bases remaining between them. CDR3 length: 12 amino acids. CDR1 and CDR2 (germline): LNHDA, SQIVND (reference sequence). CDR3 in amino acids: CATSLPNQPQHF. The CDR3, as DNA: TGTGCCACCTCACTTCCCAATCAGCCCCAGCATTTT.

J is TRBJ1-2 and V is TRBV27, with D perhaps TRBD1 (6 bases). CDR3 length: 17 amino acids. Trimming left V 1 base short and J 4 bases short, with 19 bases between. Looked up from germline, CDR1 is MNHEY and CDR2 is SMNVEV (reference sequence). The CDR3 DNA follows: TGTGCCAGCAGTTTATTCGGGGGGCGAGAATGGGCCTATGGCTACACCTTC. This translates into CASSLFGGREWAYGYTF.

The CDR3 bases are TGTGCCACCAGCAGCCTTGTCACGGCAGATACGCAGTATTTT. Its protein is CATSSLVTADTQYF. The rearrangement joins TRBV15 to TRBJ2-3; D is unclear. Trimming took off 3 bases at V and 4 bases at J, with 11 bases between the two ends. In germline, CDR1 is LNHNV, CDR2 YYDKDF (reference sequence). The CDR3 runs to 14 residues. The entire variable domain, with the rest obtained from reference TRBV15 and TRBJ2-3, is as follows: DAMVIQNPRYQVTQFGKPVTLSCSQTLNHNVMYWYQQKSSQAPKLLFHYYDKDFNNEADTPDNFQSRRPNTSFCFLDIRSPGLGDTAMYLCATSSLVTADTQYFGPGTRLTVL.